Following are 8 T cell receptor beta chains from one sample sequenced in a study of blood T cell repertoires in COVID-19. Data came from immunoSEQ multiplex PCR; TCRdb stores just in-frame clones and leaves some out. The sample lists fewer than 150,000 clones, around 83% occurring once. Sequencing was performed on PBMCs or T cells enriched from blood (not recorded which). Every receptor here comes from a man aged 25 to 40 who had recovered from COVID-19.

This clone was counted a single time. This sequence joins TRBV4-1 and TRBJ2-7; TRBD1 matches 11 bases. The CDR3 covers 14 residues. V was clipped by 4 bases and J by 5 bases; unmatched bases: 4. Germline loops: CDR1 MGHRA, CDR2 YSYEKL. CDR3 coding DNA: TGCGCCAGCAGCCCAGGACAGGGGGCGGACGAGCAGTACTTC. As protein: CASSPGQGADEQYF.

This clone is classed as medium-sized. V usage is TRBV19 and J usage is TRBJ1-4; possible D gene TRBD1, 6 bases. Trimming removed 3 bases at V and 10 bases at J, with 15 bases between. The CDR3 loop spans 14 amino acids. Germline loops: CDR1 LNHDA, CDR2 SQIVND (reference sequence). The CDR3 nucleotides read TGTGCCAGTAGTATGGGGGGGCCGGTGGTAAAACTGTTTTTT. This sequence encodes CASSMGGPVVKLFF.

The genes are TRBV5-1 and TRBJ2-3; possible D gene TRBD1, 5 bases. The CDR3 runs 14 residues. The ends were cut back, 0 bases at V and 2 bases at J, with 7 bases in the middle. Germline CDR1 reads SGHRS; CDR2 reads YFSETQ. CDR3 residues: CASSLDRFTDTQYF. The CDR3 nucleotides read TGCGCCAGCAGCTTGGACAGGTTCACAGATACGCAGTATTTT.

The CDR3 nucleotides read TGTGCCAGCCGAGGGGGGGCGAGGCAAGAGACCCAGTACTTC. As protein: CASRGGARQETQYF. The chain is built from TRBV10-3 and TRBJ2-5; possible D gene TRBD2, 7 bases. Trimming cost V 10 bases and J 2 bases, with 17 bases left between them. Germline CDR1 ENHRY, CDR2 SYGVKD. The CDR3 extends over 14 amino acids.

The chain carries TRBV6-1 and TRBJ1-5; TRBD1 agrees at 9 bases. CDR1 and CDR2 from the germline V gene are MNHNS and SASEGT. This CDR3 region has 19 residues. The J segment lost 0 bases and the V segment lost 4 bases, leaving 13 bases of the junction unmatched. The CDR3 nucleotides read TGTGCCAGCAGTGGGGCGACACAGGGGGCCTTGTATAGCAATCAGCCCCAGCATTTT. It codes for CASSGATQGALYSNQPQHF.

This clone was recorded only once. The V call is TRBV10-3, the J call TRBJ2-1, with 12 bases fitting TRBD2. The J segment lost 0 bases and the V segment lost 7 bases, leaving 4 bases of the junction unmatched. The CDR3 consists of 16 residues. The germline V gene encodes CDR1 ENHRY and CDR2 SYGVKD. This chain's CDR3 is CAITQTSGSSYNEQFF. The CDR3 bases are TGTGCCATCACCCAGACTAGCGGGAGCTCCTACAATGAGCAGTTCTTC.

V and J are TRBV12-5 and TRBJ1-1; no definite D call. The CDR3 extends over 13 amino acids. The V gene's germline CDR1 is LGHNT and CDR2 FRNRAP. The germline V and J ends were trimmed by 1 base and 3 bases, with 6 bases remaining between them. The CDR3 here is CASGLGLDTEAFF. CDR3 coding DNA: TGTGCTAGTGGTTTGGGACTCGACACTGAAGCTTTCTTT.

This clone has only one observation. The CDR3 bases are TGCGCCAGCAGCTTGGAAGGGACTAGCTGGGAGACCCAGTACTTC. It codes for CASSLEGTSWETQYF. The chain is built from TRBV5-1 and TRBJ2-5; 9 nucleotides align to TRBD2. Germline V gives CDR1 SGHRS, CDR2 YFSETQ. This CDR3 is 15 amino acids long. The V and J ends lost 0 bases and 5 bases, in that order; junction bases with no gene match: 5.